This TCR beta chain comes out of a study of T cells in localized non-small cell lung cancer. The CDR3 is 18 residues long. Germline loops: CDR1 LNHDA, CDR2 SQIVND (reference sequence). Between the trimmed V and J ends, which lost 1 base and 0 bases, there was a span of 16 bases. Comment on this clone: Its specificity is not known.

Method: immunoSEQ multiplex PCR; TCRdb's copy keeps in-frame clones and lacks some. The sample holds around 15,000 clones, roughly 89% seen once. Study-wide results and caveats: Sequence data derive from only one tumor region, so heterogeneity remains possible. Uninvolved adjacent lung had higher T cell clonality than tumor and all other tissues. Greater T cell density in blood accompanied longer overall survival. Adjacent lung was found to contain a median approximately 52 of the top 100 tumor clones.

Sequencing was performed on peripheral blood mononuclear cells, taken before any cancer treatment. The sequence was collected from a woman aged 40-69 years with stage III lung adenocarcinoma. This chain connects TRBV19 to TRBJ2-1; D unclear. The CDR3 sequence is CASSIVLYRSSSYNEQFF. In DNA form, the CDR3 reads TGTGCCAGTAGTATAGTTCTCTATCGGTCAAGCTCCTACAATGAGCAGTTCTTC.